This TCR beta chain was found in a study of blood T cell repertoires in COVID-19. As for the study in general: The origin of the acute and convalescent COVID-19 samples was the United States, Italy and Spain. T cells, B-cell-depleted T cells, or PBMCs supplied cDNA or gDNA.

Trimming took 7 bases from V and 4 from J, leaving 11 bases between them. This CDR3 has 13 residues. The germline CDR1 and CDR2 sequences are SEHNR and FQNEAQ (reference sequence). Methods used by the authors: Quantification of nucleated cells was approximated via reference gene primer amplification. TCRdb's table, derived via immunoSEQ multiplex PCR, lists solely in-frame clones and lacks some. V and J calls and clone size are those listed in that table; D and trimming were worked out from the DNA. The sample comprises 80,000 to 100,000 clones, roughly 96% of which are singletons, and 4% to 5.5% rests with the top ten.

The chain is built from TRBV7-9 and TRBJ1-5, with D maybe TRBD1 (5 bases). This TCR was recovered from a human donor with active COVID-19. The donor label of this sample is uncertain. Sequencing was carried out using peripheral blood. CDR3 sequence: CASTGRVNQPQHF. CDR3 DNA: TGTGCCAGCACAGGGAGAGTAAATCAGCCCCAGCATTTT.